The 20 T cell receptor beta chains given below trace back to one sample, sequenced in a study of patients and donors after allogeneic stem cell transplantation (dated by TCRdb to 2018 to 2021). The receptor library was made with RT-PCR. The listed sequencing device is NextSeq 550. In-frame beta chains were kept once TCRdb had trimmed the public reads at Q25 with fastp and called clones with MiXCR. Each CDR3 protein appears once, grouped with its most common genes and DNA. The sample includes approximately 160,000 distinct CDR3 sequences, with about 24% observed a single time. 25% to 30% of the sample comes from the top ten. Material for sequencing was blood, either unsorted or a sorted T cell fraction (not recorded which). Receptors were obtained from a human donor who was either an allogeneic HSCT recipient or a stem cell or donor lymphocyte infusion donor (not recorded which). It is not recorded whose cells these are; they may come from a transplant donor.

This chain uses TRBV20-1 with TRBJ1-5; 8 bases match TRBD1. J was trimmed by 7 bases and V by 0 bases; bases with no gene match: 8. This CDR3 comprises 15 residues. Per germline, CDR1 DFQATT and CDR2 SNEGSKA (reference sequence). The CDR3 nucleotides are TGCAGTGCTAGAGATCTGGACAGGGCGGGGCAGCCCCAGCATTTT. This encodes CSARDLDRAGQPQHF.

This clonotype occurred a few times. The chain links TRBV2 to TRBJ2-3, with D perhaps TRBD2 (5 bases). Trimming stripped 6 bases from V and 0 bases from J, with 16 bases between. CDR1 SNHLY and CDR2 FYNNEI come from the germline V gene. The CDR3 contains 16 residues. This CDR3 reads CASSESWRASTDTQYF. CDR3 nucleotide sequence: TGTGCCAGCAGCGAGTCCTGGCGGGCGAGCACAGATACGCAGTATTTT.

The chain is built from TRBV6-1 and TRBJ2-7; possibly TRBD2 for D (5 bases). This CDR3 region has 14 residues. V lost 6 bases, J lost 4 bases, and 16 bases lay in between. Germline V lookup: CDR1 MNHNS, CDR2 SASEGT. The CDR3 region has the DNA TGTGCCAGCAGCCTGGACTCGATCGGATACGAGCAGTACTTC. This encodes CASSLDSIGYEQYF.

The chain has TRBV12-3 or TRBV12-4 and TRBJ1-1, with 7 bases fitting TRBD1. Germline trimming cut 5 bases from V and 1 base from J; bases unmatched to any gene: 7. The CDR3 consists of 15 residues. The CDR3 DNA follows: TGTGCCAGCAGTACCGACAGGGATCCGAACACTGAAGCTTTCTTT. Its protein product is CASSTDRDPNTEAFF.

The J gene is TRBJ2-7, the V gene TRBV29-1, with a tentative D call TRBD1 (6 bases). V lost 4 bases to trimming and J lost 1 base, with 17 bases between them. The CDR3 sequence is 15 residues long. Germline V lookup: CDR1 SQVTM, CDR2 ANQGSEA. CDR3 DNA sequence: TGCAGCGTTGTCCAGGGGTCATTCGTATCCTACGAGCAGTACTTC. Its translation: CSVVQGSFVSYEQYF.

This clonotype has a handful of counts. The V call is TRBV2, the J call TRBJ2-5, with a weak D call TRBD2 (5 bases). Germline V gene sequence: CDR1 SNHLY, CDR2 FYNNEI. The CDR3 length is 14 residues. Trimming pared 3 bases from V and 5 bases from J, leaving 13 bases between. CDR3 loop: CASSEHEERETQYF. In DNA, the CDR3 is TGTGCCAGCAGTGAGCACGAGGAGCGGGAGACCCAGTACTTC.

This clonotype has a count of ten or more. This rearrangement joins TRBV19 to TRBJ2-7, with 9 bases that match TRBD1. There are 15 residues in the CDR3. The germline V gene has CDR1 LNHDA and CDR2 SQIVND (reference sequence). V was clipped by 5 bases and J by 2 bases; unmatched bases: 7. CDR3 amino acids: CASSFGQGTTYEQYF. In DNA, the CDR3 is TGTGCCAGTAGTTTCGGACAGGGGACAACCTACGAGCAGTACTTC.

The gene calls are TRBV5-1 and TRBJ2-7, with unresolved D. With 0 bases removed from V and 2 bases from J, the gap between germline ends came to 9 bases. Germline CDR1 SGHRS, CDR2 YFSETQ. This CDR3 spans 14 amino acids. The CDR3 sequence: CASSLVPAAYEQYF. In DNA form, the CDR3 reads TGCGCCAGCAGCTTGGTGCCCGCAGCCTACGAGCAGTACTTC.

The chain combines TRBV5-1 with TRBJ2-1; weak D call: TRBD2 (6 bases). V was shortened by 0 bases and J by 6 bases, with 10 bases between the two germline ends. The CDR3 totals 14 residues. Germline V lookup: CDR1 SGHRS, CDR2 YFSETQ. The DNA for the CDR3 is TGCGCCAGCAGCTTGGTGGCGGGGCCCAATGAGCAGTTCTTC. It codes for CASSLVAGPNEQFF.

The chain uses TRBV7-6 and TRBJ1-5; D not resolved. There are 14 residues in the CDR3. V lost 1 base and J lost 8, with 12 bases in between. Germline V gene sequence: CDR1 SGHVS, CDR2 FNYEAQ. In DNA form, the CDR3 reads TGTGCCAGCAGCTTAGGCCCCTCACTGGAGCCCCAGCATTTT. Translating gives CASSLGPSLEPQHF.

This chain uses TRBV28 with TRBJ1-4; the D is unclear. Trimming shortened V by 3 bases and J by 8 bases, and 13 bases separated the two germline ends. The CDR3 spans 14 residues. CDR1 MDHEN and CDR2 SYDVKM come from the germline V gene. The CDR3: CASSLIGPEEKLFF. CDR3 bases: TGTGCCAGCAGTTTGATCGGGCCGGAAGAAAAACTGTTTTTT.

The sample holds a few counts of this clonotype. The rearrangement joins TRBV9 to TRBJ1-1; D remains unclear. CDR1 is SGDLS, CDR2 YYNGEE, per germline. This CDR3 is 12 amino acids long. V was shortened by 0 bases and J by 8 bases, with 8 bases between the two germline ends. CDR3 DNA: TGTGCCAGCAGCGTAGCTCTGGGGGAAGCTTTCTTT. Its translation is CASSVALGEAFF.

The rearrangement links TRBV9 to TRBJ1-5; D unresolved. The CDR3 has 14 residues. V shed 0 bases and J shed 5 bases, with 9 bases lying between them. Germline assignment: CDR1 SGDLS and CDR2 YYNGEE. CDR3 loop: CASSVGYSYQPQHF. DNA for the CDR3: TGTGCCAGCAGCGTAGGTTACAGTTATCAGCCCCAGCATTTT.

This sequence joins TRBV5-1 and TRBJ2-1; TRBD2 aligns across 8 bases. Germline V gene data show CDR1 as SGHRS and CDR2 as YFSETQ. After removal of 2 bases from V and 8 bases from J, the junction contained 9 bases not matched to a gene. This CDR3 has 15 amino acids. The CDR3 bases are TGCGCCAGCAGCTTCGGGACTAGGCTCTTCGATGAGCAGTTCTTC. Translation gives CASSFGTRLFDEQFF.

There are a few counts of this clonotype. The chain couples TRBV12-5 to TRBJ1-2; tentatively, D is TRBD1 (5 bases). Germline lookup yields CDR1 LGHNT and CDR2 FRNRAP. This CDR3 spans 13 amino acids. Trimming took 7 bases from V and 7 from J, leaving 16 bases between them. The CDR3 spells CASEPGGIGGYTF. CDR3 sequence (DNA): TGTGCTAGTGAACCCGGGGGGATCGGTGGCTACACCTTC.

A few counts support this clonotype. The chain joins TRBV20-1 to TRBJ1-4, with 8 bases fitting TRBD1. Germline V CDR1 and CDR2: DFQATT, SNEGSKA (reference sequence). V was pared by 0 bases and J by 5 bases, with 2 bases of the junction left unmatched. This CDR3 spans 14 amino acids. CDR3 in amino acids: CSAREGQENEKLFF. CDR3 bases: TGCAGTGCTAGAGAGGGACAGGAGAATGAAAAACTGTTTTTT.

The genes are TRBV6-6 and TRBJ1-2, with D tentatively TRBD1 (5 bases). The germline V gene has CDR1 MNHNY and CDR2 SVGAGI (reference sequence). V shed 1 base and J shed 2 bases, with 11 bases lying between them. The CDR3 extends over 15 amino acids. This chain's CDR3 is CASSYFGRDNYGYTF. The CDR3 DNA reads TGTGCCAGCAGTTACTTCGGCAGGGACAACTATGGCTACACCTTC.

This rearrangement joins TRBV7-2 to TRBJ1-1; the D is unclear. Germline CDR1 SGHTA, CDR2 FQGNSA. The CDR3 runs 13 residues. V was clipped by 2 bases and J by 5 bases, with 9 bases between them. The CDR3 region has the DNA TGTGCCAGCAGCTTAACGCCTGTGACTGAAGCTTTCTTT. This sequence encodes CASSLTPVTEAFF.

Concerning this clonotype: At one end, the junction sequence differs from germline, possibly due to a read error. The chain uses TRBV24-1 and TRBJ1-2, with TRBD1 identical over 7 bases. Germline CDR1 and CDR2: KGHDR and SFDVKD. CDR3 length: 14 residues. CDR3 sequence reads: CATSDRDSIYGYSF. The CDR3, as DNA: TGTGCCACCAGTGACCGGGACAGTATCTATGGCTACTCCTTC.

V is TRBV10-3 and J is TRBJ2-5; D is ambiguous. The V end was cut by 8 bases, the J end by 7 bases, with 2 bases between. The CDR3 consists of 8 residues. Germline V lookup: CDR1 ENHRY, CDR2 SYGVKD. CDR3 sequence reads: CAIATQYF. The CDR3 DNA follows: TGTGCCATCGCGACCCAGTACTTC.